This TCR beta chain was recovered during a study of sequential checkpoint blockade in melanoma. The V segment lost 6 bases and the J segment 4 bases; nucleotides outside the gene matches: 4. CDR1 and CDR2 (germline): MNHGY, SAAAGT. The CDR3 consists of 13 residues. Sample treatment: randomized to nivolumab then ipilimumab (arm A) or the reverse (arm B). TCRdb's table, derived via immunoSEQ multiplex PCR, lists solely in-frame clones and lacks some. Here the sample spans 6,000 to 9,000 clones, roughly 27% being singletons. This clone was detected only a few times. This receptor was obtained from a human donor with melanoma. The chain is built from TRBV6-8 and TRBJ1-2, with 8 bases matching TRBD1. The starting material was tumor tissue (inferred from file names), obtained from a patient given nivolumab and ipilimumab in sequence. CDR3 amino acids: CASSWTGSYGYTF. CDR3 nucleotides: TGTGCCAGCAGCTGGACAGGGAGCTATGGCTACACCTTC.